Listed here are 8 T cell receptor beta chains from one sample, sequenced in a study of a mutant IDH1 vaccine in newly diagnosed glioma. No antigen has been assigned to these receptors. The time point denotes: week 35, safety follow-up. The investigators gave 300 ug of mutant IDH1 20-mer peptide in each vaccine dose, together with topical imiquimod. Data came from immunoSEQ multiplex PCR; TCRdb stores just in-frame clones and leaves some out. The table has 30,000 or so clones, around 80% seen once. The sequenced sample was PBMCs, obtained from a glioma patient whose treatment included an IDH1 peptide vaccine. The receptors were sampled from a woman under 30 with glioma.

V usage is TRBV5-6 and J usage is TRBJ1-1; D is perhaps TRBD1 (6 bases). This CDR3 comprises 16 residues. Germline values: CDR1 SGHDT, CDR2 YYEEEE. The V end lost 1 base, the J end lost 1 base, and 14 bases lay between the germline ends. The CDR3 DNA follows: TGTGCCAGCAGCTTGTCCGGGGGGCGCTCGAACACTGAAGCTTTCTTT. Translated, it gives CASSLSGGRSNTEAFF.

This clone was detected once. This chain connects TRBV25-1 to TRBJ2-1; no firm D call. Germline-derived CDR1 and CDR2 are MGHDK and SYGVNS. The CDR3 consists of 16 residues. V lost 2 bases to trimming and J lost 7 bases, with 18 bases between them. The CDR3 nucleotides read TGTGCCAGCAGTGAACTCTTATGGACGGCTGAAAATGAGCAGTTCTTC. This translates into CASSELLWTAENEQFF.

CDR3 sequence (DNA): TGCGCCAGCAGCCTAGGACAGGGCGATACTGAAAAACTGTTTTTT. Amino acids: CASSLGQGDTEKLFF. The rearrangement joins TRBV5-1 to TRBJ1-4; 8 bases are a match to TRBD1. V dropped 4 bases and J dropped 7; count of bases not matched to a gene: 9. The CDR3 contains 15 residues. CDR1 is SGHRS and CDR2 is YFSETQ in the germline V gene.

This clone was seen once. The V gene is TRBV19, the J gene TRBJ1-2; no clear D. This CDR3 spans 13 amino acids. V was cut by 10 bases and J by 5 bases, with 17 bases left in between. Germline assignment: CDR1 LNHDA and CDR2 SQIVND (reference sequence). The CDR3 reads CATTLMGPYGYTF. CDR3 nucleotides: TGTGCCACCACCCTTATGGGCCCATATGGCTACACCTTC.

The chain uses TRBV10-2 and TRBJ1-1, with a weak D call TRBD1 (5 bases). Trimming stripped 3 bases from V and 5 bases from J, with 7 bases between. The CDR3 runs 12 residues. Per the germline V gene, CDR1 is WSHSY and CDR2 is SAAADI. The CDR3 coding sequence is TGCGCCAGCAGTGACGGGGGGACTGAAGCTTTCTTT. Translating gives CASSDGGTEAFF.

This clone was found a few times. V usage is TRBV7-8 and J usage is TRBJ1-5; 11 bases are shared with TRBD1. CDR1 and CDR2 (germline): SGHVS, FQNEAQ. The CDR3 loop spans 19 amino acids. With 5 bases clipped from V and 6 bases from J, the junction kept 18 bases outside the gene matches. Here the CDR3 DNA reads TGTGCCAGCAGCACTCCTCCCGGGACAGGGGGAGTGGGTGGTCAGCCCCAGCATTTT. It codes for CASSTPPGTGGVGGQPQHF.

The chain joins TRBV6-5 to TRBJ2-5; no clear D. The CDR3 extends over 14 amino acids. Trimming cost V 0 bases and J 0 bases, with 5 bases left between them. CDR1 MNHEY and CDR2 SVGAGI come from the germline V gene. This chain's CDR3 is CASSYSLDQETQYF. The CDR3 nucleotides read TGTGCCAGCAGTTACTCGTTGGACCAAGAGACCCAGTACTTC.

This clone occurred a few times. The DNA for the CDR3 is TGTGCCAGCTCACCAGAGAACAATCAGCCCCAGCATTTT. It encodes CASSPENNQPQHF. V is TRBV18 and J is TRBJ1-5, with D hard to call. Germline CDR1 reads KGHSH; CDR2 reads LQKENI. The V gene lost 2 bases and the J gene lost 3 bases, with 5 bases spanning the gap. The CDR3 length is 13 residues.